This TCR beta chain was found in a study of T-cell memory formation after mild COVID-19. Overall study: The two donors had largely donor-specific TCR clusters. Notes on the study in general: CD8+ contracting clones occupied EMRA, while CD4+ ones occupied mainly CM and EM.

The CDR3 runs 14 residues. Looked up from germline, CDR1 is MNHEY and CDR2 is SVGAGI. The ends were cut back, 6 bases at V and 2 bases at J, with 14 bases in the middle. One entry per CDR3 protein results from TCRdb running MiXCR on the 5' RACE reads. Of some 180,000 distinct CDR3 sequences in the sample, about 18% are singletons; the top ten hold roughly 4.3%. Concerning this clonotype itself: Its antigen is unidentified.

This receptor was identified in a man aged 18 to 30 who had mild COVID-19 (a few samples of this study predate the infection). Cell type and time point are not known. The source material was PBMCs or a T cell subset sorted from them (not recorded which). This sequence joins TRBV6-5 and TRBJ2-7; possible D gene TRBD1, 6 bases. CDR3 sequence: CASSLQGTAYEQYF. The CDR3 coding sequence is TGTGCCAGCAGCCTACAGGGAACCGCCTACGAGCAGTACTTC.